These 6 T cell receptor beta chains originate from one sample sequenced in a study of T cell changes during pregnancy in multiple sclerosis. This table comes from immunoSEQ multiplex PCR, and its TCRdb copy is limited to in-frame clones, with some not included. Among about 46,000 clones, approximately 90% were seen once, and the ten largest hold less than 3.5%. This specimen consisted of CD8+ T cells from peripheral blood mononuclear cells, obtained in the second trimester of pregnancy. The receptors shown here come from a female donor with multiple sclerosis, enrolled in a pregnancy study.

The V gene is TRBV7-3, the J gene TRBJ2-5; a weak D match, TRBD2 (5 bases). V lost 5 bases and J 6 bases, leaving 13 bases between the germline ends. There are 13 residues in the CDR3. The germline CDR1 and CDR2 sequences are SGHTA and FQGTGA. The CDR3 nucleotides read TGTGCCAGCAGCACGACCCCGGGGAAGACCCAGTACTTC. Encoded protein: CASSTTPGKTQYF.

This clone was recorded once. The genes are TRBV6-4 and TRBJ2-3, with 11 bases matching TRBD2. J was trimmed by 10 bases and V by 0 bases; bases with no gene match: 6. The CDR3 totals 15 residues. Germline CDR1 and CDR2: MRHNA and SNTAGT. In DNA form, the CDR3 reads TGTGCCAGCAGTGACTCGTCTAGCGGGGGGTCCCCGCAGTATTTT. This translates into CASSDSSSGGSPQYF.

V is TRBV6-5 and J is TRBJ1-1; D uncertain. Germline V gene sequence: CDR1 MNHEY, CDR2 SVGAGI. This CDR3 region has 14 residues. V lost 7 bases and J lost 4, with 16 bases in between. In DNA form, the CDR3 reads TGTGCCAGCATTGACCCGGGGTGGAGCACTGAAGCTTTCTTT. Its translation: CASIDPGWSTEAFF.

The V and J genes are TRBV27 and TRBJ1-1; D unclear. CDR3 length: 13 residues. V shed 6 bases and J shed 4 bases, with 12 bases lying between them. The germline gives CDR1 MNHEY, CDR2 SMNVEV (reference sequence). The CDR3 region is CASSEGISTEAFF. The CDR3 DNA reads as TGTGCCAGCAGCGAGGGAATTTCCACTGAAGCTTTCTTT.

J is TRBJ2-7 and V is TRBV19; unclear D gene. This CDR3 has 16 residues. The germline V gene has CDR1 LNHDA and CDR2 SQIVND (reference sequence). V dropped 0 bases and J dropped 3 bases, with 15 bases sitting between them. CDR3 bases: TGTGCCAGTAGTATAGAGGCAGAGACTGCATACTACGAGCAGTACTTC. It translates to CASSIEAETAYYEQYF. The full variable domain, its missing parts supplied by reference TRBV19 and TRBJ2-7, is DGGITQSPKYLFRKEGQNVTLSCEQNLNHDAMYWYRQDPGQGLRLIYYSQIVNDFQKGDIAEGYSVSREKKESFPLTVTSAQKNPTAFYLCASSIEAETAYYEQYFGPGTRLTVT.

The CDR3 DNA follows: TGTGCCAGCAGTGACCCCTGGGTCGGGGGGCCTAGCACTGAAGCTTTCTTT. Encoded protein: CASSDPWVGGPSTEAFF. The chain couples TRBV6-1 to TRBJ1-1; TRBD1 might be the D (6 bases). Germline V gene sequence: CDR1 MNHNS, CDR2 SASEGT. Trimming pared 3 bases from V and 4 bases from J, leaving 21 bases between. CDR3 size: 17 residues.